The rows below give T cell receptor beta chains drawn from one sample of a study of cytomegalovirus exposure and HLA in healthy donors. Assay: immunoSEQ multiplex PCR; the TCRdb copy retains only in-frame clones and omits some. The table lists about 93,000 clones, 65% to 85% of them singletons. The sample was PBMCs. The receptors derive from a man aged 45-60 years in good health and CMV-seronegative. CDR3s include the opening cysteine and the closing phenylalanine or tryptophan. D genes are given only for firm matches. Clone size, where shown, is once, few, many, or a class for clones that have expanded.

CDR3nt: TGTGCCATCAGTCAGGGGGCCGGGGAGCTGTTTTTT
CDR3aa: CAISQGAGELFF
abundance: -
j_gene: TRBJ2-2
v_gene: TRBV10-3
d_gene: TRBD1

CDR3nt: TGTGCCAGCAGTGAGGACAGGCGAGGGACTGAAGCTTTCTTT
CDR3aa: CASSEDRRGTEAFF
abundance: few
j_gene: TRBJ1-1
v_gene: TRBV6-1
d_gene: TRBD1

CDR3nt: TGCAGCGTTAGAAACAGGGTTGAGACTGAAGCTTTCTTT
CDR3aa: CSVRNRVETEAFF
abundance: -
j_gene: TRBJ1-1
v_gene: TRBV29-1
d_gene: -

CDR3nt: TGTGCCAGCAGTTTTTTGACTAGCGGAGAGCAGTACTTC
CDR3aa: CASSFLTSGEQYF
abundance: -
j_gene: TRBJ2-7
v_gene: TRBV28
d_gene: TRBD2

CDR3nt: TGCGCCAGCAGCTTGAATGGAGACGGTGAGAACACTGAAGCTTTCTTT
CDR3aa: CASSLNGDGENTEAFF
abundance: -
j_gene: TRBJ1-1
v_gene: TRBV5-1
d_gene: -

CDR3nt: TGTGCCAGCAGCTCCGCCGGAGGCACCTACGCAACTAATGAAAAACTGTTTTTT
CDR3aa: CASSSAGGTYATNEKLFF
abundance: -
j_gene: TRBJ1-4
v_gene: TRBV7-2
d_gene: -

CDR3nt: TGTGCCAGCAGTCGTTTTGGGCCAACGGGGACTGAAGCTTTCTTT
CDR3aa: CASSRFGPTGTEAFF
abundance: -
j_gene: TRBJ1-1
v_gene: TRBV27
d_gene: -

CDR3nt: TGTGCCAGCAGTTTAGACAGGTTTGGCAATCAGCCCCAGCATTTT
CDR3aa: CASSLDRFGNQPQHF
abundance: -
j_gene: TRBJ1-5
v_gene: TRBV27
d_gene: -

CDR3nt: TGTGCCAGCAGCCTTTGGCGGGAGAACACCGGGGAGCTGTTTTTT
CDR3aa: CASSLWRENTGELFF
abundance: -
j_gene: TRBJ2-2
v_gene: TRBV7-9
d_gene: -

CDR3nt: TGTGCCAGCAGCTTAGGGGGCTATACGCAGTATTTT
CDR3aa: CASSLGGYTQYF
abundance: -
j_gene: TRBJ2-3
v_gene: TRBV7-9
d_gene: -

CDR3nt: TGTGCCAGCAGCCCCAGGACTTACCAAGAGACCCAGTACTTC
CDR3aa: CASSPRTYQETQYF
abundance: -
j_gene: TRBJ2-5
v_gene: TRBV5-8
d_gene: -

CDR3nt: TGTGCCAGCAGCCCCCACAGGGGGCATCAGCCCCAGCATTTT
CDR3aa: CASSPHRGHQPQHF
abundance: once
j_gene: TRBJ1-5
v_gene: TRBV6-5
d_gene: TRBD1

CDR3nt: TGTGCCAGCAGCCATGACGGAGTTAGCAATCAGCCCCAGCATTTT
CDR3aa: CASSHDGVSNQPQHF
abundance: once
j_gene: TRBJ1-5
v_gene: TRBV28
d_gene: -

CDR3nt: TGTGCCAGCAGTTTAGACGGGTCAGGGGGTATAGGCTACACCTTC
CDR3aa: CASSLDGSGGIGYTF
abundance: -
j_gene: TRBJ1-2
v_gene: TRBV28
d_gene: TRBD1

CDR3nt: TGTGCCAGCAGCCCTTCTACAGATACGCAGTATTTT
CDR3aa: CASSPSTDTQYF
abundance: -
j_gene: TRBJ2-3
v_gene: TRBV7-2
d_gene: -

CDR3nt: TGTGCCAGCAGCCTGACTAGCGGGACCGGGGAGCTGTTTTTT
CDR3aa: CASSLTSGTGELFF
abundance: -
j_gene: TRBJ2-2
v_gene: TRBV5-5
d_gene: TRBD2

CDR3nt: TGTGCCAGCAGTGTACTAGCGGGAGGCCCAGGGAATGAGCAGTTCTTC
CDR3aa: CASSVLAGGPGNEQFF
abundance: few
j_gene: TRBJ2-1
v_gene: TRBV27
d_gene: TRBD2

CDR3nt: TGTGCCAGTAGTATGGAGGGCCCCACAGATACGCAGTATTTT
CDR3aa: CASSMEGPTDTQYF
abundance: -
j_gene: TRBJ2-3
v_gene: TRBV19
d_gene: -

CDR3nt: TGTGCCAGCACCCTACCCGGGAGCGGGAGGACTCGCCGGACCTACGAGCAGTACTTC
CDR3aa: CASTLPGSGRTRRTYEQYF
abundance: -
j_gene: TRBJ2-7
v_gene: TRBV7-8
d_gene: TRBD2

CDR3nt: TGTGCCAGCAGCGAAACAATCTCGAATGAAAAACTGTTTTTT
CDR3aa: CASSETISNEKLFF
abundance: -
j_gene: TRBJ1-4
v_gene: TRBV6-7
d_gene: -

CDR3nt: TGTGCCAGCAGTGACATCCCGGGACAGGGCGACACTGAAGCTTTCTTT
CDR3aa: CASSDIPGQGDTEAFF
abundance: -
j_gene: TRBJ1-1
v_gene: TRBV6-1
d_gene: TRBD1

CDR3nt: TGTGCCAGCAGCTTCGGGGGGGCTCAGCCCCAGCATTTT
CDR3aa: CASSFGGAQPQHF
abundance: -
j_gene: TRBJ1-5
v_gene: TRBV7-2
d_gene: -